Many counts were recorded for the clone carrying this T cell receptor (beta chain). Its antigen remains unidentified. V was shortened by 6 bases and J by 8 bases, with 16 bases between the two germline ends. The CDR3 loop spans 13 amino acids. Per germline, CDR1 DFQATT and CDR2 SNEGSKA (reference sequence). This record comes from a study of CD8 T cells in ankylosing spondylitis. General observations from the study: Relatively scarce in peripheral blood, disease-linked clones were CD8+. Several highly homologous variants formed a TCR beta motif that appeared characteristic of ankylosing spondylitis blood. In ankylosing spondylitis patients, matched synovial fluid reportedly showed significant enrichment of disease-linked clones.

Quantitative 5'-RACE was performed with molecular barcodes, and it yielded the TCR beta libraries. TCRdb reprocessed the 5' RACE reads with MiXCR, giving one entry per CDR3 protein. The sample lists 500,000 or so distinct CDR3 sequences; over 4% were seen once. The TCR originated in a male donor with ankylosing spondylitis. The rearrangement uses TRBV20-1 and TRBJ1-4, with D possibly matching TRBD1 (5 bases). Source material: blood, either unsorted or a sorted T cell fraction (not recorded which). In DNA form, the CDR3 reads TGCAGTGCCCGGGACCGCGCTTTGGAAAAACTGTTTTTT. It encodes CSARDRALEKLFF.